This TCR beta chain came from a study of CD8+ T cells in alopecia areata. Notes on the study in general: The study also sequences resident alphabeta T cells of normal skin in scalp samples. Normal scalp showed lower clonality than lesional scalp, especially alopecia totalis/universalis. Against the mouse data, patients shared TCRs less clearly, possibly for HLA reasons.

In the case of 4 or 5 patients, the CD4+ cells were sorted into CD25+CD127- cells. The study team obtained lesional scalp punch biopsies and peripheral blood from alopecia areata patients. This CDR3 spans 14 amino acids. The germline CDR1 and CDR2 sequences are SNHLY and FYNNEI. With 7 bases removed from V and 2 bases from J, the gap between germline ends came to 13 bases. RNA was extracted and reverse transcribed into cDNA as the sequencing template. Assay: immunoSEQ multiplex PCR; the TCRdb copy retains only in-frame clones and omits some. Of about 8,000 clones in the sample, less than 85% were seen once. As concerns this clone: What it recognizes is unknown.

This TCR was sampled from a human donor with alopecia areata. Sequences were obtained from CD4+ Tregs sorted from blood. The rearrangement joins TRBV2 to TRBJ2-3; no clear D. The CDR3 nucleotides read TGTGCCAGCAATGGGCTGGGGTACACAGATACGCAGTATTTT. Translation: CASNGLGYTDTQYF.